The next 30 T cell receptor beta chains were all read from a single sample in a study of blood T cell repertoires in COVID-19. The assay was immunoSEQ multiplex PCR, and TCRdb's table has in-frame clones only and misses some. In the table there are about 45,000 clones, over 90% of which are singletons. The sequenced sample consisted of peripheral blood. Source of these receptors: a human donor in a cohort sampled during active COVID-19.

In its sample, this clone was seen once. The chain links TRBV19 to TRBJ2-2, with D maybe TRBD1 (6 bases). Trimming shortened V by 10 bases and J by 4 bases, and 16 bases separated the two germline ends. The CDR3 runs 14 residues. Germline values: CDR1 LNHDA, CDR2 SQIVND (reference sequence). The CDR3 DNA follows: TGTGCCACCCCCGGACAGAGGGGCACCGGGGAGCTGTTTTTT. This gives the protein CATPGQRGTGELFF.

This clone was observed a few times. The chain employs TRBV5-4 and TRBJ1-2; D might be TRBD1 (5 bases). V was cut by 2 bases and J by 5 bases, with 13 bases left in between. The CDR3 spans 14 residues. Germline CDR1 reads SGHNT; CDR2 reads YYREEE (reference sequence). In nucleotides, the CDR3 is TGTGCCAGCAGCTTAAGATCTGGGACTTATGGCTACACCTTC. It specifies CASSLRSGTYGYTF.

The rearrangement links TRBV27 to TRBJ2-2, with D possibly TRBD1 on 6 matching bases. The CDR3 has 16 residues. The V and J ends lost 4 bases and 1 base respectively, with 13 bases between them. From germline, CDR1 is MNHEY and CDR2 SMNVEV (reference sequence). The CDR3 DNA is TGTGCCAGCAGTTACCGACAGGAGGAGAACACCGGGGAGCTGTTTTTT. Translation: CASSYRQEENTGELFF.

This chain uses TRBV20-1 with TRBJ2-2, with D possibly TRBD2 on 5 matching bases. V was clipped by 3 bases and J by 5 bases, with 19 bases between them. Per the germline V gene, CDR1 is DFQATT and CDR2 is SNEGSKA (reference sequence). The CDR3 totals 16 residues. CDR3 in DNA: TGCAGTGCTAGTCCCCCGGGGATGTCGGGGACCGGGGAGCTGTTTTTT. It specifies CSASPPGMSGTGELFF.

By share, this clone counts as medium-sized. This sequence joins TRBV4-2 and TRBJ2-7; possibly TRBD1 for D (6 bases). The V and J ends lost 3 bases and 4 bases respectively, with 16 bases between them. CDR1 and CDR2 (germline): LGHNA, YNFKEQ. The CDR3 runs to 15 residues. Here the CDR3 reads CASSHSIGQSYEQYF. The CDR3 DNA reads TGTGCCAGCAGCCATTCTATCGGACAGTCTTACGAGCAGTACTTC.

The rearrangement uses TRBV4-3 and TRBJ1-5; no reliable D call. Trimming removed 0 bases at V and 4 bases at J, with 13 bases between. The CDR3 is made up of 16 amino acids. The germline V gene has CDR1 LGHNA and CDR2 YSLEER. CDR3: CASSQDRTRDNQPQHF. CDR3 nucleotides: TGCGCCAGCAGCCAAGATCGAACGCGGGATAATCAGCCCCAGCATTTT.

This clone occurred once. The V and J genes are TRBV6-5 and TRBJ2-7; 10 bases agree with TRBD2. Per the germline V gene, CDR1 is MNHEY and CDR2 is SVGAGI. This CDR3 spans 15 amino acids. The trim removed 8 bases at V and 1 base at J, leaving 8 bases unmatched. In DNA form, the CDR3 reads TGTGCCAGCCTAGGCCTAGCGGGAGCGTCCTACGAGCAGTACTTC. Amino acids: CASLGLAGASYEQYF.

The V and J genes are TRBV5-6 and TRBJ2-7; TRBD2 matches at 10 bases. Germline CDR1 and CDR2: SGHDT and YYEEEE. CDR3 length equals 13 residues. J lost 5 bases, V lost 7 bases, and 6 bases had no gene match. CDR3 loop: CASGSSGSHEQYF. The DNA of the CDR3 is TGTGCCAGCGGGTCTAGCGGGAGCCACGAGCAGTACTTC.

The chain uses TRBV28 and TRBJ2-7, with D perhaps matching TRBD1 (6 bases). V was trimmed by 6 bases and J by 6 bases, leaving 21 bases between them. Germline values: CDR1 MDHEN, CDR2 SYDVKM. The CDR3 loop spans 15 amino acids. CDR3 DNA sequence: TGTGCCAGCAGCCAAACAGGGTTTTTCTTTGTCGAGCAGTACTTC. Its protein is CASSQTGFFFVEQYF.

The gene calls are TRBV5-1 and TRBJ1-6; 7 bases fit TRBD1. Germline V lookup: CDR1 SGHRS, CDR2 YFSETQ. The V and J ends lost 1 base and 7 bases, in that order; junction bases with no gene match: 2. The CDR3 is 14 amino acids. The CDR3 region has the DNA TGCGCCAGCAGCTTGACACAGGGGAATTCACCCCTCCACTTT. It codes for CASSLTQGNSPLHF.

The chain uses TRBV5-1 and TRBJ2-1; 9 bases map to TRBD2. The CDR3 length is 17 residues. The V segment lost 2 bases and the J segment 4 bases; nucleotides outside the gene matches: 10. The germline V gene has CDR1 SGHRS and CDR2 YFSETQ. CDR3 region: CASSLAGLAGPYNEQFF. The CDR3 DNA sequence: TGCGCCAGCAGCTTAGCCGGTCTAGCGGGGCCTTACAATGAGCAGTTCTTC.

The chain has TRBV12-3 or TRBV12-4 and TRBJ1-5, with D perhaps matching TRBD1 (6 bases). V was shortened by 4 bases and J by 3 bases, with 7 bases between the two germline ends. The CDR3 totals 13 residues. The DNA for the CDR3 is TGTGCCAGCAGTTGGACAGCCAATCAGCCCCAGCATTTT. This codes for CASSWTANQPQHF.

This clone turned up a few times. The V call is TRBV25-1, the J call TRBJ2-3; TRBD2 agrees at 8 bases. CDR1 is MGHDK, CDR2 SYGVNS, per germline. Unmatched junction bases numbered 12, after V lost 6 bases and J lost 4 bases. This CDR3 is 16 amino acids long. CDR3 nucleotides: TGTGCCAGCAGCACCCGCTCGAGCGGGAGTCCAGATACGCAGTATTTT. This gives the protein CASSTRSSGSPDTQYF.

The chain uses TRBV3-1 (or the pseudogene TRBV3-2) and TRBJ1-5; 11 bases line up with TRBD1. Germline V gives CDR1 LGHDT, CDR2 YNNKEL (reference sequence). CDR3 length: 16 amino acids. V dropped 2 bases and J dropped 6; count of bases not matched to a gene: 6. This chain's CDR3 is CASSQLGQGAGQPQHF. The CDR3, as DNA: TGTGCCAGCAGCCAACTCGGACAGGGGGCGGGTCAGCCCCAGCATTTT.

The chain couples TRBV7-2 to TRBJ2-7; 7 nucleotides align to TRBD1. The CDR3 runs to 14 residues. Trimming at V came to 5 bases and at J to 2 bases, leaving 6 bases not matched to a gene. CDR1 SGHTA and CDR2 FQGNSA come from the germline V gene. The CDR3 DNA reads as TGTGCCAGCAGCCCTTGGGACAGACCCTACGAGCAGTACTTC. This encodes CASSPWDRPYEQYF.

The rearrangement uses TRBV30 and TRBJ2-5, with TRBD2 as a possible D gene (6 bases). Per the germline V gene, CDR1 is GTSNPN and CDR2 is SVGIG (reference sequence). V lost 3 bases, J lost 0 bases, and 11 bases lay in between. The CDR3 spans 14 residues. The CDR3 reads CAWRGLMYQETQYF. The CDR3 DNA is TGTGCCTGGAGGGGACTCATGTACCAAGAGACCCAGTACTTC.

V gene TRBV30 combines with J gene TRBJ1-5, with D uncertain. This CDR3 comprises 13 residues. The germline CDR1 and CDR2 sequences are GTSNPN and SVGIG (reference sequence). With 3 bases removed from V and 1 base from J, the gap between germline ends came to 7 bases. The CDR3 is CAWRRESNQPQHF. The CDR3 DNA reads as TGTGCCTGGAGGCGCGAAAGCAATCAGCCCCAGCATTTT.

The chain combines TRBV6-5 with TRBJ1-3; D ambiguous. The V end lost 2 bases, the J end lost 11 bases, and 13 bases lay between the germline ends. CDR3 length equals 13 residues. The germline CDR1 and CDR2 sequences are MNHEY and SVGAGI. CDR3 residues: CASSYVRGRAIYF. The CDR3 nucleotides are TGTGCCAGCAGTTACGTACGGGGTAGGGCCATATATTTT.

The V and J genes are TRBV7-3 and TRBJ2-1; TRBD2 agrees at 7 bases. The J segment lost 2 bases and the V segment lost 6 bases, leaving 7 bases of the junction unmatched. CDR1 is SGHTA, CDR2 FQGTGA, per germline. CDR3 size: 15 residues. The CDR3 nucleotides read TGTGCCAGCAGTCAGAGCGGGGCTACCTACAATGAGCAGTTCTTC. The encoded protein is CASSQSGATYNEQFF.

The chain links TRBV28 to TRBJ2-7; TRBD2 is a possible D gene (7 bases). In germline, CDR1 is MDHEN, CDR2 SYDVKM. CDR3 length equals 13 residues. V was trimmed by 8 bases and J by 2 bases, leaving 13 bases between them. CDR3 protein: CASGPGGPYEQYF. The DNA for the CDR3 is TGTGCCAGCGGGCCGGGGGGCCCCTACGAGCAGTACTTC.

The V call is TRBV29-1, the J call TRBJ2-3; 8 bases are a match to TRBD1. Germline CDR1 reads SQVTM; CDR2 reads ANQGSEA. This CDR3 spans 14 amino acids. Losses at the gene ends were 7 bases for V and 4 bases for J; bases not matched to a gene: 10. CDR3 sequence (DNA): TGCAGCGCCGAGAAACAGGGGGGCGCAGATACGCAGTATTTT. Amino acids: CSAEKQGGADTQYF.

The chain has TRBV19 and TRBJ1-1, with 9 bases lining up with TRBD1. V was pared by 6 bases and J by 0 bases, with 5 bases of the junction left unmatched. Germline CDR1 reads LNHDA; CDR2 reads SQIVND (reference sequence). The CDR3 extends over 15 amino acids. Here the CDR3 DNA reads TGTGCCAGTAGCGGGACAGGGCTATTGAACACTGAAGCTTTCTTT. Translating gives CASSGTGLLNTEAFF.

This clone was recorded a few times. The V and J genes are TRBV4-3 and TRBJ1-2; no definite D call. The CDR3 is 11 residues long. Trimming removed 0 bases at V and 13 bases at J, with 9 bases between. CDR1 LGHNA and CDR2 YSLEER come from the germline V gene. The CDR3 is CASSQDEGSTF. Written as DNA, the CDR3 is TGCGCCAGCAGCCAAGATGAGGGAAGCACCTTC.

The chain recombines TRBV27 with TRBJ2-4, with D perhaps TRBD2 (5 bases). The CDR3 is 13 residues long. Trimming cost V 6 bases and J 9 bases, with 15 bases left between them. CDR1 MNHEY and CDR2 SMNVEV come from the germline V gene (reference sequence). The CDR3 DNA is TGTGCCAGCAGACCTGGAGGCGTCCCCATTCAGTACTTC. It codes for CASRPGGVPIQYF.

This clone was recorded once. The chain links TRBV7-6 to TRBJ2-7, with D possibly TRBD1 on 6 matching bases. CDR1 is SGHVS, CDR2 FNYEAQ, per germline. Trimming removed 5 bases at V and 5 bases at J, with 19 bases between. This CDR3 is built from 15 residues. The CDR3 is CASSLGDRLGDEQYF. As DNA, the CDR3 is TGTGCCAGCAGCCTGGGAGACAGGTTGGGTGACGAGCAGTACTTC.

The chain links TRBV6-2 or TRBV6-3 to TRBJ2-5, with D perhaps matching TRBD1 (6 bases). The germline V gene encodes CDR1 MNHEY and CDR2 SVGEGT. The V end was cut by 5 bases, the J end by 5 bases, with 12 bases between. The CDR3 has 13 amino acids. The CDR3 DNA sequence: TGTGCCAGCAGTCCCGGACAGTTGGAGACCCAGTACTTC. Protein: CASSPGQLETQYF.

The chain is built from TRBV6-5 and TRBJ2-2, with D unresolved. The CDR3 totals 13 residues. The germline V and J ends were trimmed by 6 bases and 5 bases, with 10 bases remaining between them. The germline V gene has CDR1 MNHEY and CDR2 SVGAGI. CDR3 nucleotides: TGTGCCAGCAGACGGGTCCCGACCGGGGAGCTGTTTTTT. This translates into CASRRVPTGELFF.

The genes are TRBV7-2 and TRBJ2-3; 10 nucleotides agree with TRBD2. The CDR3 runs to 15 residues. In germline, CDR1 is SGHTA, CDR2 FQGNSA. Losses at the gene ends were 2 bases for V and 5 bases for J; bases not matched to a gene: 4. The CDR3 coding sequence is TGTGCCAGCAGCTTAAGCGGGGGGGCCGGAGATACGCAGTATTTT. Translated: CASSLSGGAGDTQYF.

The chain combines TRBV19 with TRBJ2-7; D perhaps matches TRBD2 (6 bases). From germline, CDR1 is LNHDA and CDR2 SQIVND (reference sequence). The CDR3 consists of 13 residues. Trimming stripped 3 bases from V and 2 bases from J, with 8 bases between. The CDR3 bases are TGTGCCAGTAGTATTGCGGGGACCTACGAGCAGTACTTC. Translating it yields CASSIAGTYEQYF.

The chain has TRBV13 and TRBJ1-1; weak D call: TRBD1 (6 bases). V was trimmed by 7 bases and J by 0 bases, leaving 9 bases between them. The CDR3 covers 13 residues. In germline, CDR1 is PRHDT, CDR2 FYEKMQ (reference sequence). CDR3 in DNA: TGTGCCAGCATGGACAGCTTGAACACTGAAGCTTTCTTT. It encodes CASMDSLNTEAFF.